Listed here are 9 T cell receptor beta chains from one sample, sequenced in a study of blood T cell repertoires in COVID-19. Using immunoSEQ multiplex PCR, the repertoire was profiled, and TCRdb retains in-frame clones only, with some absent. The table records 76,000 or so clones, roughly 90% of them present only once. Sample: peripheral blood. Receptor source: an older man in a cohort sampled during active COVID-19.

V usage is TRBV6-1 and J usage is TRBJ1-1; 7 nucleotides agree with TRBD1. Germline V CDR1 and CDR2: MNHNS, SASEGT. The J segment lost 1 base and the V segment lost 1 base, leaving 0 bases of the junction unmatched. The length of the CDR3 is 14 residues. The CDR3 loop is CASSEGTGNTEAFF. CDR3 coding DNA: TGTGCCAGCAGTGAAGGGACAGGGAACACTGAAGCTTTCTTT.

The chain uses TRBV19 and TRBJ2-7; 10 bases agree with TRBD2. Germline V gene sequence: CDR1 LNHDA, CDR2 SQIVND (reference sequence). Trimming at V came to 4 bases and at J to 2 bases, leaving 2 bases not matched to a gene. The CDR3 totals 14 residues. CDR3 in amino acids: CASSRSGGAYEQYF. The CDR3 region has the DNA TGTGCCAGTAGTAGGAGCGGGGGGGCCTACGAGCAGTACTTC.

J is TRBJ2-5 and V is TRBV9; the D gene is possibly TRBD1 (6 bases). CDR3 size: 15 residues. Germline CDR1 SGDLS, CDR2 YYNGEE. The V end lost 1 base, the J end lost 5 bases, and 15 bases lay between the germline ends. This CDR3 is CASSVLTGKVETQYF. The DNA for the CDR3 is TGTGCCAGCAGCGTACTAACAGGGAAGGTGGAGACCCAGTACTTC.

The J gene is TRBJ2-1, the V gene TRBV29-1; D is perhaps TRBD2 (7 bases). Germline CDR1 is SQVTM and CDR2 is ANQGSEA. V was clipped by 7 bases and J by 4 bases, with 17 bases between them. The CDR3 extends over 14 amino acids. The CDR3 nucleotides are TGCAGCGCCAAACGGGGGGCGGGGTACAATGAGCAGTTCTTC. It encodes CSAKRGAGYNEQFF.

This clone was seen a single time. This chain connects TRBV19 to TRBJ1-5; 8 nucleotides match TRBD1. Trimming at V came to 3 bases and at J to 8 bases, leaving 6 bases not matched to a gene. Germline assignment: CDR1 LNHDA and CDR2 SQIVND (reference sequence). CDR3 length: 14 residues. The CDR3 bases are TGTGCCAGTAGTATCGAGTCAGGGGGCAAGCCCCAGCATTTT. Translation: CASSIESGGKPQHF. The whole variable domain, remainder taken from reference TRBV19 and TRBJ1-5, is DGGITQSPKYLFRKEGQNVTLSCEQNLNHDAMYWYRQDPGQGLRLIYYSQIVNDFQKGDIAEGYSVSREKKESFPLTVTSAQKNPTAFYLCASSIESGGKPQHFGDGTRLSIL.

J is TRBJ2-1 and V is TRBV3-1 (or the pseudogene TRBV3-2), with 9 bases that match TRBD1. J lost 4 bases, V lost 0 bases, and 7 bases had no gene match. The CDR3 has 17 residues. From germline, CDR1 is LGHDT and CDR2 YNNKEL (reference sequence). CDR3 coding DNA: TGTGCCAGCAGCCAAGAGCAGAGGACAGGGGTGTACAATGAGCAGTTCTTC. Its protein is CASSQEQRTGVYNEQFF.

The V and J genes are TRBV6-2 or TRBV6-3 and TRBJ2-1; 7 bases are shared with TRBD2. Germline V gene lookup returns CDR1 MNHEY and CDR2 SVGEGT. The CDR3 covers 17 residues. V lost 0 bases and J lost 4; bases outside the gene matches: 9. Written as DNA, the CDR3 is TGTGCCAGCAGTTACTCAGGGGCTCGGGGGGTATACAATGAGCAGTTCTTC. Encoded protein: CASSYSGARGVYNEQFF.

This chain joins TRBV29-1 and TRBJ2-3, with D possibly TRBD2 on 5 matching bases. CDR3 length: 12 amino acids. The V end was cut by 4 bases, the J end by 3 bases, with 8 bases between. Per the germline V gene, CDR1 is SQVTM and CDR2 is ANQGSEA. In nucleotides, the CDR3 is TGCAGCGTTGTCGGGGTAACAGATACGCAGTATTTT. Amino acid sequence: CSVVGVTDTQYF.

This clone was recorded once. The genes are TRBV7-2 and TRBJ2-5; D is ambiguous. The germline V gene encodes CDR1 SGHTA and CDR2 FQGNSA. This CDR3 region has 13 residues. Trimming removed 3 bases at V and 0 bases at J, with 5 bases between. This chain's CDR3 is CASSFSHQETQYF. The CDR3 nucleotides are TGTGCCAGCAGCTTCTCCCACCAAGAGACCCAGTACTTC.